This T cell receptor beta chain derives from a study of cytomegalovirus exposure and HLA in healthy donors. About this clone itself: Antigen unknown.

The CDR3 has 12 residues. The V end was cut by 5 bases, the J end by 6 bases, with 10 bases between. Germline V gene lookup returns CDR1 MDHEN and CDR2 SYDVKM. Clones were sequenced by immunoSEQ multiplex PCR, and TCRdb holds only the in-frame ones, with some missing. The table lists roughly 100,000 clones, around 87% of them singletons. Findings and limits, study-wide: The TCR clusters that emerged in the first cohort tended, a later analysis found, to co-occur in the 120 or so validation repertoires. There were 160 or so TCR beta chains listed as cytomegalovirus-associated. TCR sequences were mostly rare, though some public TCRs occurred in many donors.

This rearrangement joins TRBV28 to TRBJ1-1; no clear D. The clonotype comes from a woman aged 18-29 years in good health and CMV-seropositive. The sequenced sample was PBMCs. CDR3 region: CASSPNRAEAFF. The CDR3 DNA is TGTGCCAGCAGTCCCAACCGCGCTGAAGCTTTCTTT.